The clone carrying this T cell receptor beta chain appeared a few times. The CDR3 has 13 residues. Per the germline V gene, CDR1 is MDHEN and CDR2 is SYDVKM. V was pared by 6 bases and J by 3 bases, with 8 bases between. One entry per CDR3 protein results from TCRdb running MiXCR on the 5' RACE reads. This sample has roughly 100,000 distinct CDR3 sequences, with around 14% found just once. The sample belongs to a study of early T cells in non-severe SARS-CoV-2 infection. Source material: whole blood. The clonotype originates from an adult who was a healthcare worker with PCR-confirmed SARS-CoV-2 infection or an uninfected control (not recorded which). The V and J genes are TRBV28 and TRBJ1-4, with D perhaps TRBD1 (5 bases). The CDR3 loop is CASRSTANEKLFF. DNA of the CDR3: TGTGCCAGCAGATCGACAGCTAATGAAAAACTGTTTTTT.